Listed here are 8 T cell receptor beta chains from one sample, sequenced in a study of follicular helper T cells after annual influenza vaccination. This sample's time point: 2014-2015 season, pre-vaccination. Some clones are missing from TCRdb's copy, which holds only in-frame ones; the method was immunoSEQ multiplex PCR. Among about 13,000 clones, 78% were seen once, and the ten largest hold 0.4% to 0.55%. This specimen consisted of CXCR5- memory CD4+ T cells sorted from blood, obtained on the day of influenza vaccination. These receptors were collected from an adult who received the influenza vaccine.

The CDR3 region is CSVQYLEAFF. CDR3 coding DNA: TGCAGCGTTCAATACCTTGAAGCTTTCTTT. The chain employs TRBV29-1 and TRBJ1-1; D uncertain. Germline V gives CDR1 SQVTM, CDR2 ANQGSEA. V lost 5 bases, J lost 7 bases, and 8 bases lay in between. The CDR3 is 10 residues long.

The chain is built from TRBV27 and TRBJ2-5; tentative D call: TRBD1 (6 bases). The CDR3 totals 14 residues. The germline CDR1 and CDR2 sequences are MNHEY and SMNVEV (reference sequence). V shed 4 bases and J shed 4 bases, with 13 bases lying between them. The CDR3 here is CASSSKGVGETQYF. The CDR3 DNA follows: TGTGCCAGCAGTTCTAAGGGGGTAGGAGAGACCCAGTACTTC.

This chain connects TRBV25-1 to TRBJ1-1; D unresolved. CDR3 length: 13 amino acids. The ends were cut back, 1 base at V and 5 bases at J, with 8 bases in the middle. CDR1 MGHDK and CDR2 SYGVNS come from the germline V gene. The CDR3 loop reads CASSELGGTEAFF. The CDR3 coding sequence is TGTGCCAGCAGTGAATTAGGTGGAACTGAAGCTTTCTTT.

This chain uses TRBV5-4 with TRBJ2-3; D might be TRBD1 (6 bases). V lost 1 base and J lost 0, with 6 bases in between. From germline, CDR1 is SGHNT and CDR2 YYREEE (reference sequence). The CDR3 is 14 residues long. The DNA of the CDR3 is TGTGCCAGCAGCTTGAGGGGGAGCACAGATACGCAGTATTTT. This sequence encodes CASSLRGSTDTQYF. The full variable domain, with the rest looked up from reference TRBV5-4 and TRBJ2-3, is ETGVTQSPTHLIKTRGQQVTLRCSSQSGHNTVSWYQQALGQGPQFIFQYYREEENGRGNFPPRFSGLQFPNYSSELNVNALELDDSALYLCASSLRGSTDTQYFGPGTRLTVL.

This clone was detected a few times. The chain combines TRBV6-5 with TRBJ2-7; 9 bases map to TRBD1. The CDR3 runs 15 residues. Germline V gene sequence: CDR1 MNHEY, CDR2 SVGAGI. Losses at the gene ends were 4 bases for V and 2 bases for J; bases not matched to a gene: 6. CDR3 amino acids: CASSWGQGGTYEQYF. CDR3 bases: TGTGCCAGCAGTTGGGGACAGGGTGGGACCTACGAGCAGTACTTC.

The gene calls are TRBV2 and TRBJ1-2; D ambiguous. CDR3 length: 14 residues. Trimming removed 3 bases from V and 4 bases from J, with 12 bases in between. CDR1 and CDR2 from the germline V gene are SNHLY and FYNNEI. The CDR3 nucleotides are TGTGCCAGCAGTGACTCCGGATGGTTCTATGGCTACACCTTC. As protein: CASSDSGWFYGYTF.

Only one count was recorded for this clone. This chain connects TRBV19 to TRBJ1-2; possible D gene TRBD1, 5 bases. CDR1 LNHDA and CDR2 SQIVND come from the germline V gene (reference sequence). Trimming stripped 6 bases from V and 9 bases from J, with 17 bases between. The length of the CDR3 is 13 residues. The DNA for the CDR3 is TGTGCCAGTAGCCTTCTGGGGGGTGTCAGCTACACCTTC. The encoded protein is CASSLLGGVSYTF.

This chain connects TRBV11-3 to TRBJ2-1; unclear D gene. The CDR3 extends over 14 amino acids. The germline V and J ends were trimmed by 0 bases and 5 bases, with 8 bases remaining between them. Germline V gives CDR1 SGHNT, CDR2 YENEEA. CDR3: CASSLEGQNNEQFF. DNA of the CDR3: TGTGCCAGCAGCTTAGAGGGCCAGAACAATGAGCAGTTCTTC.